These 16 T cell receptor beta chains originate from one sample sequenced in a study of cytomegalovirus exposure and HLA in healthy donors. PCR involved 60 Vbeta and 13 Jbeta primers. The assay was immunoSEQ multiplex PCR, and TCRdb's table has in-frame clones only and misses some. Among 150,000 to 200,000 clones, roughly 79% were seen once, and the ten largest hold around 1.5%. The sequenced material came from PBMCs. Every receptor here comes from a man in his forties in good health and CMV-seronegative.

This clone was detected a few times. The rearrangement joins TRBV28 to TRBJ2-5; 11 bases are a match to TRBD2. The DNA end is a closer match to TRBJ2-7, so the J assignment may be wrong. Germline-derived CDR1 and CDR2 are MDHEN and SYDVKM. The CDR3 contains 14 residues. For the CDR3, the DNA is TGTGCCAGCAGTAGACTAGCGGGATATAACGAGCAGTACTTC. It encodes CASSRLAGYNEQYF.

This sequence joins TRBV30 and TRBJ2-5; a weak D match, TRBD1 (5 bases). V was trimmed by 0 bases and J by 1 base, leaving 9 bases between them. CDR3 length: 14 residues. Germline V gene sequence: CDR1 GTSNPN, CDR2 SVGIG (reference sequence). This chain's CDR3 is CAWSVLDSQETQYF. DNA of the CDR3: TGTGCCTGGAGTGTACTCGACAGCCAAGAGACCCAGTACTTC.

The chain joins TRBV6-1 to TRBJ1-2; D unclear. The CDR3 runs 15 residues. The V and J ends lost 7 bases and 6 bases respectively, with 21 bases between them. The germline V gene encodes CDR1 MNHNS and CDR2 SASEGT. The CDR3 loop is CASTLFAPGGDGYTF. CDR3 nucleotides: TGTGCCAGCACCCTTTTTGCTCCCGGTGGTGATGGCTACACCTTC.

This clone was observed a few times. The chain is built from TRBV27 and TRBJ1-1; D might be TRBD1 (5 bases). V lost 7 bases and J lost 5, with 20 bases in between. The germline V gene has CDR1 MNHEY and CDR2 SMNVEV (reference sequence). The CDR3 consists of 15 residues. In nucleotides, the CDR3 is TGTGCCAGCAACCGCGCTAGCGGGGAGGGGACTGAAGCTTTCTTT. Amino acids: CASNRASGEGTEAFF.

The chain links TRBV28 to TRBJ2-7, with 8 bases identical to TRBD1. The CDR3 is made up of 13 amino acids. The V gene's germline CDR1 is MDHEN and CDR2 SYDVKM. J was trimmed by 2 bases and V by 11 bases; bases with no gene match: 8. CDR3 DNA: TGTGCCGGATCCGGGACAGGAGCCTACGAGCAGTACTTC. The encoded protein is CAGSGTGAYEQYF.

This sequence joins TRBV11-3 and TRBJ2-2; 8 bases line up with TRBD1. Trimming removed 4 bases from V and 6 bases from J; junction bases left unmatched: 1. CDR3 length: 13 amino acids. Germline CDR1 reads SGHNT; CDR2 reads YENEEA. The CDR3 loop reads CASSSTGAGELFF. As DNA, the CDR3 is TGTGCCAGCAGCTCGACAGGGGCCGGGGAGCTGTTTTTT.

The rearrangement uses TRBV5-6 and TRBJ2-6; D ambiguous. Trimming removed 0 bases from V and 0 bases from J, with 4 bases in between. This CDR3 has 15 amino acids. CDR1 and CDR2 (germline): SGHDT, YYEEEE. The CDR3 sequence: CASSLGPSGANVLTF. The CDR3 nucleotides are TGTGCCAGCAGCTTGGGGCCCTCTGGGGCCAACGTCCTGACTTTC.

V gene TRBV30 combines with J gene TRBJ2-7; D unclear. This CDR3 spans 14 amino acids. Trimming left V 2 bases short and J 1 base short, with 12 bases between. CDR1 is GTSNPN and CDR2 is SVGIG in the germline V gene (reference sequence). The CDR3 coding sequence is TGTGCCTGGAGTCTAGGAGTTGGGTCCTACGAGCAGTACGTC. Its protein is CAWSLGVGSYEQYV.

The chain is built from TRBV7-8 and TRBJ2-2; 8 nucleotides agree with TRBD1. The germline V gene has CDR1 SGHVS and CDR2 FQNEAQ. J lost 4 bases, V lost 7 bases, and 5 bases had no gene match. CDR3 length equals 14 residues. CDR3 nucleotides: TGTGCCAGCAACCTGGACAGGGTCACCGGGGAGCTGTTTTTT. Its protein is CASNLDRVTGELFF. Full variable domain (outside the CDR3, taken from reference TRBV7-8 and TRBJ2-2): GAGVSQSPRYKVAKRGQDVALRCDPISGHVSLFWYQQALGQGPEFLTYFQNEAQLDKSGLPSDRFFAERPEGSVSTLKIQRTQQEDSAVYLCASNLDRVTGELFFGEGSRLTVL.

In its sample, this clone was seen once. CDR3 in amino acids: CASSLVFASSYNEQFF. DNA for the CDR3: TGCGCCAGCAGCTTGGTCTTCGCGAGCTCCTACAATGAGCAGTTCTTC. This sequence joins TRBV5-1 and TRBJ2-1; no reliable D call. CDR1 is SGHRS and CDR2 is YFSETQ in the germline V gene. Trimming stripped 0 bases from V and 0 bases from J, with 10 bases between. There are 16 residues in the CDR3. Full variable domain (rest looked up from reference TRBV5-1 and TRBJ2-1): KAGVTQTPRYLIKTRGQQVTLSCSPISGHRSVSWYQQTPGQGLQFLFEYFSETQRNKGNFPGRFSGRQFSNSRSEMNVSTLELGDSALYLCASSLVFASSYNEQFFGPGTRLTVL.

This chain links TRBV10-1 with TRBJ2-7; 13 nucleotides line up with TRBD2. Trimming cost V 0 bases and J 7 bases; bases outside gene matches: 3. This CDR3 has 15 residues. Germline values: CDR1 WNHNN, CDR2 SYGVQD (reference sequence). The CDR3 loop reads CASSESTSGRGEQYF. The CDR3, as DNA: TGCGCCAGCAGTGAGTCAACTAGCGGGAGGGGTGAGCAGTACTTC.

The V call is TRBV7-3, the J call TRBJ2-2; D may be TRBD2 (5 bases). CDR1 SGHTA and CDR2 FQGTGA come from the germline V gene. The CDR3 loop spans 16 amino acids. V dropped 2 bases and J dropped 0 bases, with 10 bases sitting between them. CDR3 coding DNA: TGTGCCAGCAGCTTAGGAGGAATTGCGAACACCGGGGAGCTGTTTTTT. This gives the protein CASSLGGIANTGELFF. The full variable domain, its missing parts supplied by reference TRBV7-3 and TRBJ2-2, is GAGVSQTPSNKVTEKGKYVELRCDPISGHTALYWYRQSLGQGPEFLIYFQGTGAADDSGLPNDRFFAVRPEGSVSTLKIQRTERGDSAVYLCASSLGGIANTGELFFGEGSRLTVL.

The CDR3, as DNA: TGTGCCAGCATCACAGGGCTTTCTGGGGCCAACGTCCTGACTTTC. Its translation: CASITGLSGANVLTF. This sequence joins TRBV6-1 and TRBJ2-6; a weak D match, TRBD1 (6 bases). This CDR3 has 15 amino acids. Germline lookup yields CDR1 MNHNS and CDR2 SASEGT. The germline V and J ends were trimmed by 7 bases and 1 base, with 11 bases remaining between them.

The rearrangement links TRBV28 to TRBJ2-7; D is possibly TRBD2 (5 bases). Between the trimmed V and J ends, which lost 5 bases and 5 bases, there was a span of 13 bases. The germline CDR1 and CDR2 sequences are MDHEN and SYDVKM. The CDR3 extends over 13 amino acids. The CDR3 region is CASSPDFSHEQYF. CDR3 DNA: TGTGCCAGCAGTCCGGACTTTTCCCACGAGCAGTACTTC.

The chain has TRBV19 and TRBJ1-1; TRBD1 aligns across 10 bases. Trimming cost V 5 bases and J 11 bases; bases outside gene matches: 5. CDR3 size: 12 residues. The germline V gene encodes CDR1 LNHDA and CDR2 SQIVND (reference sequence). CDR3: CASSDRGRTAFF. The CDR3 DNA is TGTGCCAGTAGTGACAGGGGGCGGACGGCTTTCTTT.

The J gene is TRBJ2-1, the V gene TRBV27, with D hard to call. The V and J ends lost 3 bases and 6 bases respectively, with 6 bases between them. The germline CDR1 and CDR2 sequences are MNHEY and SMNVEV (reference sequence). CDR3 length equals 12 residues. CDR3 nucleotides: TGTGCCAGCAGTTTTGGCGGCAATGAGCAGTTCTTC. Its protein product is CASSFGGNEQFF.